This T cell receptor beta chain emerged from a study of tumor-infiltrating lymphocytes in localized non-small cell lung cancer. The assay was immunoSEQ multiplex PCR, and TCRdb's table has in-frame clones only and misses some. Found here are 9,500 to 10,000 clones, around 70% of them singletons; the top ten hold around 21%. Of note for this clone: Its antigen is as yet unknown.

Unmatched junction bases numbered 5, after V lost 0 bases and J lost 0 bases. The germline gives CDR1 SGDLS, CDR2 YYNGEE. This CDR3 is 17 amino acids long. General study results and limits: TCR sequencing covered a subset of patients with enough tissue.

The J gene is TRBJ2-3, the V gene TRBV9; 9 bases are a match to TRBD2. Sequenced: lung tumor tissue. The sequence was collected from a human donor with non-small cell lung cancer. CDR3 loop: CASSVGTSVGSTDTQYF. The CDR3 coding sequence is TGTGCCAGCAGCGTAGGGACTAGCGTCGGTAGCACAGATACGCAGTATTTT.